This TCR beta chain was sequenced in a study of T cell changes during pregnancy in multiple sclerosis. CDR3 length: 13 residues. Looked up from germline, CDR1 is GTSNPN and CDR2 is SVGIG (reference sequence). V lost 5 bases and J lost 4, with 9 bases in between. Clones were read by immunoSEQ multiplex PCR, and TCRdb kept only the in-frame ones, dropping some. The sample shows some 70,000 clones, roughly 90% of them seen only once. The sequence came from a female donor in good health, enrolled as a control in a pregnancy study. The sample consisted of peripheral blood, taken after pregnancy. The V call is TRBV30, the J call TRBJ1-6, with D perhaps matching TRBD1 (6 bases). The CDR3 DNA reads TGTGCCTGGCGACAGGCGTATAATTCACCCCTCCACTTT. It codes for CAWRQAYNSPLHF.